Listed below are T cell receptor beta chains from one sample, sequenced in a study of shared clonotypes between healthy human individuals. Method: immunoSEQ multiplex PCR; TCRdb's copy keeps in-frame clones and lacks some. The top ten hold about 1.2% of the sample, which has over a million clones, roughly 96% seen once. Sequenced: naive CD4+ T cells sorted from blood. Receptor source: a young man in good health. The CDR3 runs from the conserved cysteine through the conserved F or W. A D gene is named only where the DNA matches it firmly. Expanded clones are given a class, and other clones once, few, many or no size at all.

V	J	size	D	CDR3	DNA
TRBV5-4	TRBJ2-3	.	.	CASSSSLGPDTQYF	TGTGCCAGCAGTTCGTCCCTGGGCCCAGATACGCAGTATTTT
TRBV28	TRBJ2-7	.	.	CASGPSGPTYEQYF	TGTGCCAGCGGCCCCTCCGGGCCTACCTACGAGCAGTACTTC
TRBV12-5	TRBJ2-3	.	TRBD2	CASGRGLAAHTQYF	TGTGCTAGTGGCCGGGGACTAGCGGCTCATACGCAGTATTTT
TRBV9	TRBJ2-7	.	TRBD1	CASSAGTGTGDEQYF	TGTGCCAGCAGCGCTGGGACAGGGACGGGCGACGAGCAGTACTTC
TRBV9	TRBJ1-2	.	TRBD1	CASSIQDRGGSAYTF	TGTGCCAGCAGCATCCAAGACAGGGGCGGCTCCGCCTACACCTTC
TRBV5-4	TRBJ2-1	.	.	CASSLEGVVEQFF	TGTGCCAGCAGCTTGGAAGGCGTAGTTGAGCAGTTCTTC
TRBV29-1	TRBJ2-1	.	.	CSIQRWQRSYNEQFF	TGTAGCATTCAACGGTGGCAGAGGAGCTACAATGAGCAGTTCTTC
TRBV5-1	TRBJ2-7	.	TRBD1	CASSFTLVGTGAYEQYF	TGCGCCAGCAGCTTCACCCTCGTCGGGACAGGGGCTTACGAGCAGTACTTC
TRBV15	TRBJ2-2	once	.	CATSRDRVGTGELFF	TGTGCCACCAGCAGAGACCGTGTCGGCACCGGGGAGCTGTTTTTT
TRBV6-5	TRBJ2-7	.	.	CASSYSISAGAYEQYF	TGTGCCAGCAGTTACTCGATATCGGCAGGGGCATACGAGCAGTACTTC
TRBV6-5	TRBJ1-5	.	.	CASRSSGSNQPQHF	TGTGCCAGCAGATCATCTGGGAGCAATCAGCCCCAGCATTTT
TRBV6-5	TRBJ1-2	.	.	CASSYSAAGYGYTF	TGTGCCAGCAGTTACTCAGCGGCAGGATATGGCTACACCTTC
TRBV4-3	TRBJ1-1	.	TRBD1	CASSLGQGNTEAFF	TGCGCCAGCAGCCTCGGACAGGGGAACACTGAAGCTTTCTTT
TRBV18	TRBJ1-5	.	.	CASSRDDNQPQHF	TGTGCCAGCTCACGCGACGACAATCAGCCCCAGCATTTT
TRBV2	TRBJ2-1	.	TRBD2	CASSAGLASYNEQFF	TGTGCCAGCAGTGCCGGACTAGCTTCCTACAATGAGCAGTTCTTC
TRBV7-9	TRBJ2-1	.	TRBD1	CASHGDRAENDEQFF	TGTGCCAGCCACGGTGACAGGGCGGAGAATGATGAGCAGTTCTTC
TRBV7-9	TRBJ2-3	.	.	CASSLGYTDTQYF	TGTGCCAGCAGCTTGGGATACACAGATACGCAGTATTTT
TRBV4-3	TRBJ2-7	.	.	CASSQDRQKKTYEQYF	TGCGCCAGCAGCCAAGACAGGCAAAAGAAAACCTACGAGCAGTACTTC
TRBV28	TRBJ2-3	.	.	CASSLGSVLRDHASTQYF	TGTGCCAGCAGCCTGGGCTCGGTCCTGCGGGATCATGCCTCTACGCAGTATTTT
TRBV30	TRBJ1-3	.	.	CAWSVGGSGNTIYF	TGTGCCTGGAGTGTAGGAGGGTCGGGAAACACCATATATTTT
TRBV7-3	TRBJ1-2	.	.	CASSRSGGANYGYTF	TGTGCCAGCAGCCGGAGCGGTGGAGCTAACTATGGCTACACCTTC
TRBV9	TRBJ2-1	few	TRBD1	CASSVDIGQGKFF	TGTGCCAGCAGCGTAGATATCGGACAGGGAAAGTTCTTC
TRBV27	TRBJ1-5	.	TRBD1	CASNPGQGARQPQHF	TGTGCCAGCAATCCGGGACAGGGGGCGAGGCAGCCCCAGCATTTT
TRBV7-3	TRBJ2-1	.	TRBD2	CASSRGLAGSELPNEQFF	TGTGCCAGCAGCCGTGGACTAGCGGGGTCGGAACTACCCAATGAGCAGTTCTTC
TRBV6-1	TRBJ1-1	.	.	CASSEWVGQGTTEAFF	TGTGCCAGCAGTGAATGGGTGGGTCAGGGCACCACTGAAGCTTTCTTT
TRBV6-5	TRBJ2-2	.	.	CASSLRRQTGELFF	TGTGCCAGCAGTTTACGAAGACAAACCGGGGAGCTGTTTTTT
TRBV7-6	TRBJ2-5	.	.	CASSEVAEVETQYF	TGTGCCAGCAGCGAAGTCGCTGAGGTGGAGACCCAGTACTTC
TRBV11-2	TRBJ2-4	.	.	CASTEGLAKNIQYF	TGTGCCAGCACCGAGGGACTAGCCAAAAACATTCAGTACTTC
TRBV6-1	TRBJ1-1	once	.	CASSSLVLSGTEAFF	TGTGCCAGCAGTTCCCTTGTCCTGAGCGGAACTGAAGCTTTCTTT
TRBV5-1	TRBJ2-1	.	.	CASSWDHGYNEQFF	TGCGCCAGCAGCTGGGATCACGGATACAATGAGCAGTTCTTC
TRBV27	TRBJ2-5	.	TRBD1	CASSFVLGQQETQYF	TGTGCCAGCAGTTTTGTCTTGGGACAGCAAGAGACCCAGTACTTC
TRBV7-6	TRBJ2-1	.	TRBD2	CASSSTPPTSGSYNEQFF	TGTGCCAGCAGCTCGACCCCCCCGACTAGCGGGAGCTACAATGAGCAGTTCTTC
TRBV6-5	TRBJ2-5	.	.	CASSYSLIQETQYF	TGTGCCAGCAGTTACTCGCTTATCCAGGAGACCCAGTACTTC
TRBV18	TRBJ2-3	.	TRBD2	CASSPKREWGTDTQYF	TGTGCCAGCTCTCCTAAGCGGGAGTGGGGCACAGATACGCAGTATTTT
TRBV27	TRBJ2-1	.	TRBD2	CASSLFSGSGGNEQFF	TGTGCCAGCAGTTTATTCAGCGGGAGCGGAGGCAATGAGCAGTTCTTC
TRBV28	TRBJ2-3	.	TRBD2	CASSAVAGVSGDTDTQYF	TGTGCCAGCAGTGCGGTGGCGGGAGTGAGTGGGGACACAGATACGCAGTATTTT
TRBV6-1	TRBJ2-7	once	TRBD2	CASGRSGSYEQYF	TGTGCCAGCGGACGGAGCGGGAGCTACGAGCAGTACTTC
TRBV11-2	TRBJ1-2	.	.	CASSPRQGIRGYTF	TGTGCCAGCAGCCCTCGGCAGGGCATCCGTGGCTACACCTTC
TRBV7-2	TRBJ2-1	.	.	CASSPPGQEEQFF	TGTGCCAGCAGCCCCCCGGGTCAGGAGGAGCAGTTCTTC
TRBV2	TRBJ2-5	.	.	CASKRETQYF	TGTGCCAGCAAAAGAGAGACCCAGTACTTC
TRBV18	TRBJ2-2	.	TRBD2	CASSPPGSGSSGELFF	TGTGCCAGCTCACCACCGGGTAGCGGGAGTTCCGGGGAGCTGTTTTTT
TRBV2	TRBJ2-1	.	TRBD2	CASKGLAGGDEQFF	TGTGCCAGCAAAGGGCTAGCGGGAGGAGATGAGCAGTTCTTC
TRBV2	TRBJ2-5	.	.	CASTRQIQETQYF	TGTGCCAGCACCCGACAAATCCAAGAGACCCAGTACTTC
TRBV9	TRBJ2-5	.	TRBD2	CASSARLAGVGETQYF	TGTGCCAGCAGCGCCCGACTAGCGGGAGTCGGGGAGACCCAGTACTTC
TRBV9	TRBJ2-2	few	.	CASSVKGTGELFF	TGTGCCAGCAGCGTAAAGGGCACCGGGGAGCTGTTTTTT
TRBV5-1	TRBJ2-7	.	TRBD1	CASGRQGTVHEQYF	TGCGCCAGCGGACGACAGGGGACTGTCCACGAGCAGTACTTC
TRBV7-8	TRBJ2-7	.	.	CASSLYGVPTSSYEQYF	TGTGCCAGCAGCTTATATGGGGTGCCCACCAGCTCCTACGAGCAGTACTTC
TRBV7-2	TRBJ2-3	.	TRBD1	CASSSDRGADTQYF	TGTGCCAGCAGCTCGGACAGGGGAGCAGATACGCAGTATTTT
TRBV16	TRBJ2-2	once	.	CASSLRQNTGELFF	TGTGCCAGCAGCCTAAGGCAGAACACCGGGGAGCTGTTTTTT
TRBV7-9	TRBJ2-3	.	TRBD2	CASSSGTSFSDTQYF	TGTGCCAGCAGCTCCGGGACTAGTTTCTCAGATACGCAGTATTTT